Below, 12 T cell receptor beta chains from the same sample are listed, as sequenced in a study of technical replicates of blood from several donors. Sequencing used immunoSEQ multiplex PCR; TCRdb keeps in-frame clones, though not all of them. The sample contains approximately 58,000 clones, roughly 90% of which appear only once. The sample consisted of PBMCs. These receptors were collected from a human donor in good health. Some clones in this sample may be carry-over from other donors' samples.

The chain combines TRBV6-5 with TRBJ2-1, with unresolved D. The CDR3 has 14 residues. Germline CDR1 is MNHEY and CDR2 is SVGAGI. V was clipped by 0 bases and J by 9 bases, with 12 bases between them. The CDR3, as DNA: TGTGCCAGCAGTTACTCGTCGGGTTTCGGTGAGCAGTTCTTC. Translating it yields CASSYSSGFGEQFF.

In its sample, this clone was seen a few times. V gene TRBV29-1 combines with J gene TRBJ2-2, with TRBD1 matching 8 bases. V was pared by 4 bases and J by 1 base, with 2 bases of the junction left unmatched. The CDR3 has 14 amino acids. CDR1 is SQVTM, CDR2 ANQGSEA, per germline. The CDR3 bases are TGCAGCGTTGGGGACAGGTGGAACACCGGGGAGCTGTTTTTT. It yields the protein CSVGDRWNTGELFF.

This rearrangement joins TRBV6-5 to TRBJ2-2, with 7 bases fitting TRBD1. Germline V lookup: CDR1 MNHEY, CDR2 SVGAGI. The CDR3 sequence is 16 residues long. The J segment lost 7 bases and the V segment lost 2 bases, leaving 10 bases of the junction unmatched. CDR3 DNA sequence: TGTGCCAGCAGTTACGGTCGAGGGGGCCGGGGCGGGGAGCTGTTTTTT. Its translation: CASSYGRGGRGGELFF.

J is TRBJ1-1 and V is TRBV5-1, with 9 bases aligning to TRBD1. V was clipped by 4 bases and J by 4 bases; unmatched bases: 2. This CDR3 has 13 residues. The germline CDR1 and CDR2 sequences are SGHRS and YFSETQ. Here the CDR3 reads CASSVTGGTEAFF. The CDR3, as DNA: TGCGCCAGCAGCGTGACAGGGGGCACTGAAGCTTTCTTT.

The table lists this clone with many counts. The chain joins TRBV6-1 to TRBJ1-2, with no clear D. Deletions cut 2 bases from V and 7 bases from J, with 11 bases between. The CDR3 contains 13 residues. Germline CDR1 MNHNS, CDR2 SASEGT. CDR3 region: CASSERSRSGYTF. The CDR3 DNA is TGTGCCAGCAGTGAAAGAAGCAGGTCTGGCTACACCTTC.

The chain carries TRBV5-1 and TRBJ1-1; 9 bases match TRBD1. V lost 0 bases to trimming and J lost 7 bases; unmatched junction nucleotides: 7. The CDR3 is 15 amino acids. Germline CDR1 reads SGHRS; CDR2 reads YFSETQ. CDR3 nucleotide sequence: TGCGCCAGCAGCTTGGGACCGGGACAGGGAAATGAAGCTTTCTTT. Protein sequence: CASSLGPGQGNEAFF. The whole variable domain, remainder taken from reference TRBV5-1 and TRBJ1-1, is KAGVTQTPRYLIKTRGQQVTLSCSPISGHRSVSWYQQTPGQGLQFLFEYFSETQRNKGNFPGRFSGRQFSNSRSEMNVSTLELGDSALYLCASSLGPGQGNEAFFGQGTRLTVV.

V and J are TRBV14 and TRBJ2-3; the match to TRBD2 covers 13 bases. CDR1 and CDR2 from the germline V gene are SGHDN and FVKESK. V lost 3 bases and J lost 6; bases outside the gene matches: 6. This CDR3 is 16 amino acids long. The chain's CDR3 is CASSQSGLAGADTQYF. CDR3 bases: TGTGCCAGCAGCCAGTCCGGACTAGCGGGGGCGGATACGCAGTATTTT.

This chain joins TRBV6-1 and TRBJ2-7, with 8 positions matching TRBD2. V lost 6 bases to trimming and J lost 0 bases; unmatched junction nucleotides: 4. CDR1 MNHNS and CDR2 SASEGT come from the germline V gene. CDR3 length equals 14 residues. For the CDR3, the DNA is TGTGCCAGCAGAGTGACTAGCGTCTCCTACGAGCAGTACTTC. It codes for CASRVTSVSYEQYF.

This sequence joins TRBV18 and TRBJ1-5; possibly TRBD1 for D (5 bases). The germline V and J ends were trimmed by 3 bases and 0 bases, with 9 bases remaining between them. The CDR3 has 15 residues. In germline, CDR1 is KGHSH, CDR2 LQKENI. The CDR3 here is CASSPGGSSNQPQHF. CDR3 DNA: TGTGCCAGCTCACCCGGGGGGAGTAGCAATCAGCCCCAGCATTTT.

CDR3: CASQSWGVSYEQYF. CDR3 nucleotides: TGTGCCAGCCAATCTTGGGGGGTTTCCTACGAGCAGTACTTC. This chain links TRBV6-6 with TRBJ2-7, with D perhaps TRBD2 (6 bases). Germline CDR1 is MNHNY and CDR2 is SVGAGI (reference sequence). V was shortened by 8 bases and J by 1 base, with 15 bases between the two germline ends. The CDR3 loop spans 14 amino acids.

The rearrangement links TRBV7-8 to TRBJ2-7; weak D call: TRBD2 (6 bases). Trimming pared 7 bases from V and 5 bases from J, leaving 21 bases between. CDR3 length: 15 amino acids. Germline CDR1 is SGHVS and CDR2 is FQNEAQ. The DNA for the CDR3 is TGTGCCAGCACCCCTGGGGCGGGGATCTGGGACGAGCAGTACTTC. It is translated as CASTPGAGIWDEQYF. Using reference TRBV7-8 and TRBJ2-7 for the parts outside the CDR3, the full variable domain is GAGVSQSPRYKVAKRGQDVALRCDPISGHVSLFWYQQALGQGPEFLTYFQNEAQLDKSGLPSDRFFAERPEGSVSTLKIQRTQQEDSAVYLCASTPGAGIWDEQYFGPGTRLTVT.

A single count supports this clone. The chain couples TRBV6-1 to TRBJ1-2, with D tentatively TRBD1 (6 bases). The germline CDR1 and CDR2 sequences are MNHNS and SASEGT. CDR3 length: 14 residues. The V end was cut by 4 bases, the J end by 6 bases, with 15 bases between. The CDR3 spells CASSVRQGLDGYTF. CDR3 DNA sequence: TGTGCCAGCAGTGTTCGGCAGGGGTTGGATGGCTACACCTTC.